Listed below are T cell receptor beta chains from one sample, sequenced in a study of T cell repertoires in cytomegalovirus infection. These receptors' targets are unknown. TCRdb itself ran the reads through MiXCR, one entry per CDR3 protein. The top ten hold around a sixth of the sample, which has hundreds of thousands of distinct CDR3 sequences, 30% to 35% seen once. Here the sequenced sample was cultured PBMCs, taken from culture after CMV antigen stimulation. The receptors shown here come from a human donor in good health (CMV status not recorded). Some clones in this sample may be carry-over from other donors' samples. Each CDR3 is given with its conserved first and last residue. D genes are given only for firm matches. Some rows have no size entry. The others give once, few or many, or a class for an expanded clone.

CDR3 DNA: TGTGCCAGCAGCCCCAGGGAGGAGGTCAACACTGAAGCTTTCTTT
CDR3 protein: CASSPREEVNTEAFF
J gene: TRBJ1-1
V gene: TRBV7-8
clone size: many
D gene: .

CDR3 DNA: TGTGCCAGCAGCCCCTACAGCGACACTGAAGCTTTCTTT
CDR3 protein: CASSPYSDTEAFF
J gene: TRBJ1-1
V gene: TRBV7-2
clone size: many
D gene: .

CDR3 DNA: TGCAGCGTTGAAGATTCGAGTTACGGAATAAATGAGCAGTTCTTC
CDR3 protein: CSVEDSSYGINEQFF
J gene: TRBJ2-1
V gene: TRBV29-1
clone size: .
D gene: .

CDR3 DNA: TGTGCCACCAGCAGACGTATGAACACTGAAGCTTTCTTT
CDR3 protein: CATSRRMNTEAFF
J gene: TRBJ1-1
V gene: TRBV15
clone size: few
D gene: .

CDR3 DNA: TGTGCCAGCAGTTACTCGAGTTTCCGGGGGGCCGGGGAGCTGTTTTTT
CDR3 protein: CASSYSSFRGAGELFF
J gene: TRBJ2-2
V gene: TRBV6-2/TRBV6-3
clone size: few
D gene: TRBD2

CDR3 DNA: TGTGCCAGCAGTTACGGTAGCGTTGAGCAGTTCTTC
CDR3 protein: CASSYGSVEQFF
J gene: TRBJ2-1
V gene: TRBV6-5
clone size: .
D gene: .

CDR3 DNA: TGCAGTGCCCTCCCCCCCACCAGGGGTAACGACGAGCAGTACTTC
CDR3 protein: CSALPPTRGNDEQYF
J gene: TRBJ2-7
V gene: TRBV20-1
clone size: .
D gene: .

CDR3 DNA: TGTGCCAGCAGTTTTGTGGAATCACCCCTCCACTTT
CDR3 protein: CASSFVESPLHF
J gene: TRBJ1-6
V gene: TRBV12-3/TRBV12-4
clone size: .
D gene: .

CDR3 DNA: TGTGCCAGCAGCTCCTGGGGCGGGGGGATTCAAGAGACCCAGTACTTC
CDR3 protein: CASSSWGGGIQETQYF
J gene: TRBJ2-5
V gene: TRBV7-6
clone size: few
D gene: TRBD2

CDR3 DNA: TGCAGTGCCCAACAACTAAAGCGGGAGACCCCTCTGGATGAGCAGTTCTTC
CDR3 protein: CSAQQLKRETPLDEQFF
J gene: TRBJ2-1
V gene: TRBV20-1
clone size: .
D gene: TRBD2

CDR3 DNA: TGTGCCAGCAGCCAAGGACCAGCGGGGGTCTACAATGAGCAGTTCTTC
CDR3 protein: CASSQGPAGVYNEQFF
J gene: TRBJ2-1
V gene: TRBV3-1
clone size: few
D gene: TRBD2

CDR3 DNA: TGTGCCACCAGCACCGGCGCGGGGGGCTATGGCTACACCTTC
CDR3 protein: CATSTGAGGYGYTF
J gene: TRBJ1-2
V gene: TRBV15
clone size: .
D gene: .

CDR3 DNA: TGTGCCAGCAATGGGAGGGAGGATACGCAGTATTTT
CDR3 protein: CASNGREDTQYF
J gene: TRBJ2-3
V gene: TRBV5-6
clone size: .
D gene: TRBD2

CDR3 DNA: TGTGCCAGCAGCTTGCCGCGGAGCTCCTACAATGAGCAGTTCTTC
CDR3 protein: CASSLPRSSYNEQFF
J gene: TRBJ2-1
V gene: TRBV5-6
clone size: many
D gene: .

CDR3 DNA: TGTGCCAGCAGCTTACCGGGCCCTAGCACAGATACGCAGTATTTT
CDR3 protein: CASSLPGPSTDTQYF
J gene: TRBJ2-3
V gene: TRBV7-6
clone size: few
D gene: .

CDR3 DNA: TGCGCCAGCAGCACCCGGTACTTCGGAGCTGCTCCAGATACGCAGTATTTT
CDR3 protein: CASSTRYFGAAPDTQYF
J gene: TRBJ2-3
V gene: TRBV4-1
clone size: few
D gene: .

CDR3 DNA: TGTGCCAGCACCGCACGGGGGTTCGACTATGGCTACACCTTC
CDR3 protein: CASTARGFDYGYTF
J gene: TRBJ1-2
V gene: TRBV11-2
clone size: few
D gene: .

CDR3 DNA: TGTGCCAGTAGTCTTAGCGGAAATGAGCAGTTCTTC
CDR3 protein: CASSLSGNEQFF
J gene: TRBJ2-1
V gene: TRBV12-3/TRBV12-4
clone size: many
D gene: .

CDR3 DNA: TGTGCCAGCAGCTTAGCGGAGAGGACCGCTTACACCTTC
CDR3 protein: CASSLAERTAYTF
J gene: TRBJ1-2
V gene: TRBV7-9
clone size: .
D gene: .

CDR3 DNA: TGTGCCAGCAGCTTAGACGGGAGTACGTACAATGAGCAGTTCTTC
CDR3 protein: CASSLDGSTYNEQFF
J gene: TRBJ2-1
V gene: TRBV7-2
clone size: many
D gene: .

CDR3 DNA: TGCAGTGCTACGGCGGGGACGTTATCAGATACGCAGTATTTT
CDR3 protein: CSATAGTLSDTQYF
J gene: TRBJ2-3
V gene: TRBV20-1
clone size: .
D gene: .

CDR3 DNA: TGTGCCACGGACAGGGGTAATTCACCCCTCCACTTT
CDR3 protein: CATDRGNSPLHF
J gene: TRBJ1-6
V gene: TRBV2
clone size: few
D gene: TRBD1

CDR3 DNA: TGTGCCACCAGCAGAGATGGGAGACCCGGTGAAGCTTTCTTT
CDR3 protein: CATSRDGRPGEAFF
J gene: TRBJ1-1
V gene: TRBV15
clone size: .
D gene: .

CDR3 DNA: TGTGCCAGCACTTTCTCTGGAAACACCATATATTTT
CDR3 protein: CASTFSGNTIYF
J gene: TRBJ1-3
V gene: TRBV12-3/TRBV12-4
clone size: few
D gene: .

CDR3 DNA: TGTGCCAGCCAAGGGGGAAACACCATATATTTT
CDR3 protein: CASQGGNTIYF
J gene: TRBJ1-3
V gene: TRBV11-2
clone size: few
D gene: .

CDR3 DNA: TGTGCCAGCAGCTTATTGGCAGCGAACACCGGGGAGCTGTTTTTT
CDR3 protein: CASSLLAANTGELFF
J gene: TRBJ2-2
V gene: TRBV12-3/TRBV12-4
clone size: .
D gene: .

CDR3 DNA: TGTGCCAGCAGTCAGGGTGGCTCCCAGCATTTT
CDR3 protein: CASSQGGSQHF
J gene: TRBJ1-5
V gene: TRBV6-2/TRBV6-3
clone size: .
D gene: .

CDR3 DNA: TGCGCCAGCAGCTGGCCGGACAGAACTGAAGCTTTCTTT
CDR3 protein: CASSWPDRTEAFF
J gene: TRBJ1-1
V gene: TRBV4-1
clone size: few
D gene: .

CDR3 DNA: TGTGCCAGCAGTTTAGACAGACCCGCGAACACCGGGGAGCTGTTTTTT
CDR3 protein: CASSLDRPANTGELFF
J gene: TRBJ2-2
V gene: TRBV12-3/TRBV12-4
clone size: few
D gene: .

CDR3 DNA: TGTGCCAGCAGCTTAATGGTGACTAGCGGTTACGAGCAGTACTTC
CDR3 protein: CASSLMVTSGYEQYF
J gene: TRBJ2-7
V gene: TRBV7-6
clone size: few
D gene: TRBD2

CDR3 DNA: TGTGCCAGCAGCTTCGGACAGGCTAACTATGGCTACACCTTC
CDR3 protein: CASSFGQANYGYTF
J gene: TRBJ1-2
V gene: TRBV7-2
clone size: many
D gene: TRBD1

CDR3 DNA: TGTGCCAGCAGTGAAAGGGCACAGGGGGCCCCTGAAGCTTTCTTT
CDR3 protein: CASSERAQGAPEAFF
J gene: TRBJ1-1
V gene: TRBV6-1
clone size: few
D gene: TRBD1

CDR3 DNA: TGTGCCAGCAGCCATCGACAGGGGCGGACCCCCTATAATACGCAGTATTTT
CDR3 protein: CASSHRQGRTPYNTQYF
J gene: TRBJ2-3
V gene: TRBV9
clone size: .
D gene: TRBD1

CDR3 DNA: TGTGCCAGCAGAACAGGACTAGCTAGCAATGAGCAGTTCTTC
CDR3 protein: CASRTGLASNEQFF
J gene: TRBJ2-1
V gene: TRBV7-2
clone size: .
D gene: TRBD2

CDR3 DNA: TGTGCCAGCAGCTTAGAGACTGGGGGTTTGAATGAGCAGTTCTTC
CDR3 protein: CASSLETGGLNEQFF
J gene: TRBJ2-1
V gene: TRBV7-9
clone size: .
D gene: .

CDR3 DNA: TGTGCCAGCAGCTCAGAGGACAGATCGAACACCGGGGAGCTGTTTTTT
CDR3 protein: CASSSEDRSNTGELFF
J gene: TRBJ2-2
V gene: TRBV7-6
clone size: few
D gene: .

CDR3 DNA: TGTGCCAGCAGTGAACCAACCTGGGGTCGGTTAGCCAAAAACATTCAGTACTTC
CDR3 protein: CASSEPTWGRLAKNIQYF
J gene: TRBJ2-4
V gene: TRBV2
clone size: .
D gene: .

CDR3 DNA: TGTGCCAGCAGCTGGTCTTTACGGGATGAGCAGTTCTTC
CDR3 protein: CASSWSLRDEQFF
J gene: TRBJ2-1
V gene: TRBV7-2
clone size: few
D gene: .

CDR3 DNA: TGCGCCAGCAGCCAAGCGCAGGACAGCACCTACGAGCAGTACTTC
CDR3 protein: CASSQAQDSTYEQYF
J gene: TRBJ2-7
V gene: TRBV4-1
clone size: few
D gene: .

CDR3 DNA: TGTGCCAGCAGCCGCGAGGGACTAGCGTTAGAGACCCAGTACTTC
CDR3 protein: CASSREGLALETQYF
J gene: TRBJ2-5
V gene: TRBV7-6
clone size: few
D gene: TRBD2

CDR3 DNA: TGTGCCAGCAGATATCTATCGGGGGGGGCCGGAAATGAGCAGTTCTTC
CDR3 protein: CASRYLSGGAGNEQFF
J gene: TRBJ2-1
V gene: TRBV7-9
clone size: few
D gene: TRBD2

CDR3 DNA: TGTGCCAGCAGCCCCACCGGGACTAGGAATGAGCAGTACTTC
CDR3 protein: CASSPTGTRNEQYF
J gene: TRBJ2-7
V gene: TRBV12-3/TRBV12-4
clone size: .
D gene: TRBD2

CDR3 DNA: TGTGCCAGCAGTGAAGCGCGTAGGACTAGCGGCACCGGGGAGCTGTTTTTT
CDR3 protein: CASSEARRTSGTGELFF
J gene: TRBJ2-2
V gene: TRBV2
clone size: .
D gene: TRBD2

CDR3 DNA: TGTGCCAGCAGTGGGTGGGGGGACGGAGCTAACTATGGCTACACCTTC
CDR3 protein: CASSGWGDGANYGYTF
J gene: TRBJ1-2
V gene: TRBV12-3/TRBV12-4
clone size: few
D gene: .

CDR3 DNA: TGTGCCAGCAGCGTAGACTGGTACGAGCAGTACTTC
CDR3 protein: CASSVDWYEQYF
J gene: TRBJ2-7
V gene: TRBV7-2
clone size: many
D gene: .

CDR3 DNA: TGTTCGGCGGGGAACTCCTACGAGCAGTACTTC
CDR3 protein: CSAGNSYEQYF
J gene: TRBJ2-7
V gene: TRBV7-2
clone size: .
D gene: .

CDR3 DNA: TGTGCCAGTAGTACCTATCAGGGGGCTCTTTACAATGAGCAGTTCTTC
CDR3 protein: CASSTYQGALYNEQFF
J gene: TRBJ2-1
V gene: TRBV19
clone size: .
D gene: TRBD1

CDR3 DNA: TGTGCCAGCAGCTTAGGTACGGGACTAAGCACAGATACGCAGTATTTT
CDR3 protein: CASSLGTGLSTDTQYF
J gene: TRBJ2-3
V gene: TRBV7-8
clone size: .
D gene: TRBD2

CDR3 DNA: TGTGCCAGCAGCCAGATGGGCGGGAGATGGGCCTACGAGCAGTACTTC
CDR3 protein: CASSQMGGRWAYEQYF
J gene: TRBJ2-7
V gene: TRBV7-8
clone size: few
D gene: TRBD2

CDR3 DNA: TGTGCCAGCAGCTCCCATGAGGGAGGAGGCGCCAGCTCACCCCTCCACTTT
CDR3 protein: CASSSHEGGGASSPLHF
J gene: TRBJ1-6
V gene: TRBV7-9
clone size: few
D gene: .